The rows below give T cell receptor beta chains drawn from one sample of a study of shared clonotypes between healthy human individuals. Clones were read by immunoSEQ multiplex PCR, and TCRdb kept only the in-frame ones, dropping some. Among about 800,000 clones, 95% to 97% were seen once, and the ten largest hold less than 0.25%. Sequencing used naive CD8+ T cells sorted from blood. The origin of the receptors is a young man in good health. Both conserved end residues are part of each CDR3. The D gene is left open where the match is weak. A row's size may be missing; if present it is once, few, many or a size class.

abundance | j_gene | v_gene | d_gene | CDR3aa | CDR3nt
- | TRBJ1-1 | TRBV4-3 | - | CASSQDRDTLLSAFF | TGCGCCAGCAGCCAAGATCGGGACACCCTGCTAAGCGCTTTCTTT
- | TRBJ2-7 | TRBV27 | TRBD1 | CASSLGQGSYEQYF | TGTGCCAGCAGTCTAGGACAGGGCTCCTACGAGCAGTACTTC
- | TRBJ1-4 | TRBV19 | - | CASQNHGGEKLFF | TGTGCCAGCCAAAACCACGGAGGCGAAAAACTGTTTTTT
- | TRBJ2-3 | TRBV27 | TRBD2 | CASSSRLATDTQYF | TGTGCCAGCAGTTCACGACTAGCAACAGATACGCAGTATTTT
- | TRBJ2-4 | TRBV28 | TRBD1 | CASSSTTGTGENIQYF | TGTGCCAGCAGTTCGACCACCGGGACAGGGGAAAACATTCAGTACTTC
- | TRBJ1-1 | TRBV27 | - | CASSPLLGTEAFF | TGTGCCAGCAGCCCACTTTTGGGCACTGAAGCTTTCTTT
once | TRBJ2-5 | TRBV7-2 | - | CASRCRDPQYF | TGTGCCAGCAGGTGCCGGGACCCCCAGTACTTC
- | TRBJ2-1 | TRBV7-9 | - | CASSLSNRDHLVYNEQFF | TGTGCCAGCAGCTTATCCAACCGGGATCACTTAGTATACAATGAGCAGTTCTTC
- | TRBJ2-2 | TRBV7-2 | - | CASSLRLWESAGELFF | TGTGCCAGCAGCTTAAGGTTATGGGAGAGTGCCGGGGAGCTGTTTTTT
- | TRBJ2-7 | TRBV27 | TRBD2 | CASSPGTSGTSYEQYF | TGTGCCAGCAGTCCAGGGACTAGCGGGACTTCCTACGAGCAGTACTTC
- | TRBJ1-1 | TRBV19 | - | CASSHMGRSTQGSAFF | TGTGCCAGTAGTCACATGGGGAGGTCTACTCAAGGCAGCGCTTTCTTT
- | TRBJ2-2 | TRBV5-1 | TRBD2 | CASSSRTSGANTGELFF | TGCGCCAGCAGCTCACGGACTAGCGGAGCGAACACCGGGGAGCTGTTTTTT
- | TRBJ1-1 | TRBV2 | TRBD1 | CASTPKPGQLTSIF | TGTGCCAGCACCCCTAAACCGGGACAGCTAACGTCGATCTTT
- | TRBJ2-2 | TRBV9 | TRBD1 | CASSADRGLTGELFF | TGTGCCAGCAGCGCCGACAGGGGCCTCACCGGGGAGCTGTTTTTT
- | TRBJ1-5 | TRBV5-5 | TRBD1 | CASSYRDRAQPQHF | TGTGCCAGCAGTTACCGGGACAGGGCTCAGCCCCAGCATTTT
- | TRBJ1-1 | TRBV29-1 | TRBD1 | CSVADRGTSLNTEAFF | TGCAGCGTCGCGGACAGGGGGACCTCTTTGAACACTGAAGCTTTCTTT
- | TRBJ2-3 | TRBV14 | TRBD1 | CASSQFRTGLADTQYF | TGTGCCAGCAGCCAATTCCGGACAGGGCTGGCAGATACGCAGTATTTT
- | TRBJ2-7 | TRBV4-1 | - | CASSQVANTYEQYF | TGCGCCAGCAGCCAAGTGGCCAATACCTACGAGCAGTACTTC
- | TRBJ2-7 | TRBV10-3 | TRBD2 | CAISALTSASYEQYF | TGTGCCATCAGTGCCCTGACTAGCGCTTCCTACGAGCAGTACTTC
- | TRBJ2-7 | TRBV7-2 | TRBD2 | CASGSSGGYEQYF | TGTGCCAGCGGTTCTAGCGGAGGGTACGAGCAGTACTTC
- | TRBJ2-7 | TRBV5-4 | - | CASSLTGSEQYF | TGTGCCAGCAGCTTGACAGGGTCCGAGCAGTACTTC
- | TRBJ2-7 | TRBV6-6 | TRBD1 | CASSYRDRAHYEQYF | TGTGCCAGCAGTTACCGGGACAGGGCCCACTACGAGCAGTACTTC
- | TRBJ2-1 | TRBV4-1 | TRBD2 | CASSYRSGSNYNEQFF | TGCGCCAGCAGCTACCGTAGCGGGAGTAACTACAATGAGCAGTTCTTC
- | TRBJ2-7 | TRBV6-1 | - | CASSVRQGSYEQYF | TGTGCCAGCAGTGTGCGGCAGGGTTCCTACGAGCAGTACTTC
- | TRBJ2-7 | TRBV29-1 | TRBD1 | CSAGTVSSYEQYF | TGCAGCGCGGGGACAGTGAGCTCCTACGAGCAGTACTTC